This T cell receptor (beta chain) stems from a study of blood T cell repertoires in COVID-19. The overall study: Samples taken during acute and convalescent COVID-19 were collected in the United States, Italy and Spain. T cells, B-cell-depleted T cells, or PBMCs supplied cDNA or gDNA.

In the source study's methods: Estimation of nucleated cell counts was performed using reference gene primer amplification. Sequencing used immunoSEQ multiplex PCR; TCRdb keeps in-frame clones, though not all of them. V and J calls and clone size come straight from that table; D and trimming were deduced from the DNA. The sample contains around 120,000 clones, over 70% of which appear only once. The CDR3 is 19 residues long. Germline values: CDR1 LNHNV, CDR2 YYDKDF (reference sequence). V was pared by 0 bases and J by 8 bases, with 17 bases of the junction left unmatched. V is TRBV15 and J is TRBJ2-1; 9 bases line up with TRBD1. This receptor was obtained from an older man with acute or convalescent COVID-19. Material for sequencing was peripheral blood. The CDR3 is CATSRDSHLLQGAQDEQFF. Here the CDR3 DNA reads TGTGCCACCAGCAGAGATTCCCACTTGCTACAGGGGGCGCAGGATGAGCAGTTCTTC.